The 22 T cell receptor beta chains below come from one sample, sequenced in a study of cytotoxic CD8 clonotypes in ibrutinib-treated CLL. Method: immunoSEQ multiplex PCR; TCRdb's copy keeps in-frame clones and lacks some. Of about 4,200 clones in the sample, around 83% were seen once. The sequences come from PBMCs, collected before ibrutinib treatment. Receptors originate from a human donor with chronic lymphocytic leukemia.

This rearrangement joins TRBV7-3 to TRBJ2-3; 13 bases are a match to TRBD2. V gave up 5 bases and J gave up 1 base; unmatched junction bases: 3. The CDR3 is made up of 16 amino acids. Germline V gene sequence: CDR1 SGHTA, CDR2 FQGTGA. CDR3 amino acids: CASSTGLAGGTDTQYF. The CDR3 nucleotides read TGTGCCAGCAGCACAGGACTAGCGGGAGGCACAGATACGCAGTATTTT.

Here the CDR3 reads CASSRDSGTEQFF. The CDR3 bases are TGCGCCAGCAGCCGTGATAGCGGGACTGAGCAGTTCTTC. This chain connects TRBV4-1 to TRBJ2-1, with TRBD2 identical over 8 bases. CDR1 and CDR2 (germline): MGHRA, YSYEKL. After removal of 4 bases from V and 9 bases from J, the junction contained 5 bases not matched to a gene. The CDR3 runs to 13 residues.

The chain combines TRBV11-2 with TRBJ2-5, with 7 bases fitting TRBD1. Germline assignment: CDR1 SGHAT and CDR2 FQNNGV. This CDR3 has 14 amino acids. The ends lost 5 bases at V and 9 bases at J; junction bases unmatched: 12. The DNA for the CDR3 is TGTGCCAGCAGCCAGGGACAGCACGAGGGGGCCCAGTACTTC. It yields the protein CASSQGQHEGAQYF.

J is TRBJ1-4 and V is TRBV28; no reliable D call. This CDR3 is 12 amino acids long. V was clipped by 5 bases and J by 6 bases, with 7 bases between them. CDR1 and CDR2 from the germline V gene are MDHEN and SYDVKM. The DNA of the CDR3 is TGTGCCAGCAGTCTCTTTGATGAAAAACTGTTTTTT. Translation gives CASSLFDEKLFF.

The rearrangement joins TRBV4-2 to TRBJ1-5; unclear D gene. CDR1 LGHNA and CDR2 YNFKEQ come from the germline V gene. The CDR3 sequence is 15 residues long. V lost 0 bases to trimming and J lost 7 bases, with 13 bases between them. The chain's CDR3 is CASSQEWQPEQPQHF. The CDR3 coding sequence is TGTGCCAGCAGCCAAGAGTGGCAGCCAGAGCAGCCCCAGCATTTT.

The J gene is TRBJ2-5, the V gene TRBV5-1, with a possible D match to TRBD2 (5 bases). With the DNA end fitting TRBJ2-7 better, the J assignment may be wrong. This CDR3 contains 15 residues. Germline V gives CDR1 SGHRS, CDR2 YFSETQ. CDR3 in amino acids: CASSLVWAGPHEQYF. The CDR3 bases are TGCGCCAGCAGCTTGGTTTGGGCGGGTCCACACGAGCAGTACTTC.

V gene TRBV5-4 combines with J gene TRBJ2-6; 11 nucleotides match TRBD1. The CDR3 sequence is 18 residues long. Germline V CDR1 and CDR2: SGHNT, YYREEE (reference sequence). J was trimmed by 1 base and V by 4 bases; bases with no gene match: 7. CDR3 nucleotide sequence: TGTGCCAGCAGCATGGACAGGGGGCTGTTTTCTGGGGCCAACGTCCTGACTTTC. It specifies CASSMDRGLFSGANVLTF.

This chain uses TRBV2 with TRBJ2-7, with D possibly called TRBD1 or TRBD2 (5 bases each). The CDR3 has 14 amino acids. CDR1 and CDR2 from the germline V gene are SNHLY and FYNNEI. V lost 4 bases and J lost 0, with 10 bases in between. DNA of the CDR3: TGTGCCAGCAGTGTTATGGGGGTCTCCTACGAGCAGTACTTC. Translation: CASSVMGVSYEQYF.

The sample holds a few counts of this clone. This chain uses TRBV6-1 with TRBJ2-1; 8 nucleotides align to TRBD2. The length of the CDR3 is 14 residues. With 6 bases clipped from V and 7 bases from J, the junction kept 8 bases outside the gene matches. Germline assignment: CDR1 MNHNS and CDR2 SASEGT. In DNA form, the CDR3 reads TGTGCCAGCAGCTCCATTTCTAGCGGGAATGAGCAGTTCTTC. It codes for CASSSISSGNEQFF.

This chain connects TRBV6-5 to TRBJ2-7, with D maybe TRBD2 (5 bases). This CDR3 has 13 amino acids. V lost 7 bases, J lost 0 bases, and 10 bases lay in between. CDR1 MNHEY and CDR2 SVGAGI come from the germline V gene. The CDR3 protein is CASNRGSSYEQYF. CDR3 nucleotides: TGTGCCAGCAACCGAGGGAGCTCCTACGAGCAGTACTTC.

The CDR3: CASSFPGRHQETQYF. CDR3 DNA sequence: TGTGCCAGCAGTTTCCCGGGAAGACACCAAGAGACCCAGTACTTC. The chain couples TRBV28 to TRBJ2-5, with a tentative D call TRBD2 (5 bases). The CDR3 covers 15 residues. Germline-derived CDR1 and CDR2 are MDHEN and SYDVKM. The V gene lost 3 bases and the J gene lost 0 bases, with 11 bases spanning the gap. The complete variable domain, with remaining parts taken from reference TRBV28 and TRBJ2-5, reads DVKVTQSSRYLVKRTGEKVFLECVQDMDHENMFWYRQDPGLGLRLIYFSYDVKMKEKGDIPEGYSVSREKKERFSLILESASTNQTSMYLCASSFPGRHQETQYFGPGTRLLVL.

The chain carries TRBV5-1 and TRBJ2-5, with D possibly matching TRBD1 (7 bases). Germline values: CDR1 SGHRS, CDR2 YFSETQ. V lost 1 base and J 3 bases, leaving 10 bases between the germline ends. The CDR3 sequence is 14 residues long. CDR3 DNA: TGCGCCAGCAGCTTGCAGGGGGGCGAAGAGACCCAGTACTTC. Its protein is CASSLQGGEETQYF.

The chain uses TRBV7-3 and TRBJ2-1; D remains ambiguous. Germline CDR1 is SGHTA and CDR2 is FQGTGA. This CDR3 region has 13 residues. Trimming left V 3 bases short and J 6 bases short, with 9 bases between. CDR3 region: CASSFDRANEQFF. CDR3 bases: TGTGCCAGCAGCTTTGACCGGGCCAATGAGCAGTTCTTC. The whole variable domain, remainder taken from reference TRBV7-3 and TRBJ2-1, is GAGVSQTPSNKVTEKGKYVELRCDPISGHTALYWYRQSLGQGPEFLIYFQGTGAADDSGLPNDRFFAVRPEGSVSTLKIQRTERGDSAVYLCASSFDRANEQFFGPGTRLTVL.

J is TRBJ2-7 and V is TRBV2; 11 nucleotides align to TRBD2. CDR1 is SNHLY, CDR2 FYNNEI, per germline. The ends lost 6 bases at V and 2 bases at J; junction bases unmatched: 6. This CDR3 comprises 15 residues. CDR3 sequence (DNA): TGTGCCAGCAGATTAGCGGGAGGGCCAACCTACGAGCAGTACTTC. It specifies CASRLAGGPTYEQYF.

The genes are TRBV10-3 and TRBJ2-1, with TRBD2 matching 9 bases. V was pared by 6 bases and J by 2 bases, with 8 bases of the junction left unmatched. The CDR3 is made up of 16 amino acids. Germline V gives CDR1 ENHRY, CDR2 SYGVKD. CDR3 DNA sequence: TGTGCCATCAGCCGTGGACTAGCGAGTACCTACAATGAGCAGTTCTTC. It yields the protein CAISRGLASTYNEQFF.

This chain uses TRBV5-1 with TRBJ1-1, with no clear D. V was cut by 2 bases and J by 5 bases, with 13 bases left in between. The CDR3 extends over 14 amino acids. The germline gives CDR1 SGHRS, CDR2 YFSETQ. CDR3 sequence (DNA): TGCGCCAGCAGCTTTATGGGAATGGGGACTGAAGCTTTCTTT. Translated, it gives CASSFMGMGTEAFF.

The chain recombines TRBV5-1 with TRBJ2-7, with TRBD2 matching 9 bases. The CDR3 has 16 amino acids. The germline V gene encodes CDR1 SGHRS and CDR2 YFSETQ. V shed 0 bases, J shed 2 bases, and the junction held 6 bases outside the gene matches. CDR3 loop: CASSLALAGPAYEQYF. The CDR3 DNA reads as TGCGCCAGCAGCTTGGCCCTAGCGGGACCCGCCTACGAGCAGTACTTC.

This chain connects TRBV27 to TRBJ2-1, with TRBD2 as a possible D gene (6 bases). This CDR3 comprises 13 residues. CDR1 is MNHEY, CDR2 SMNVEV, per germline (reference sequence). Between the trimmed V and J ends, which lost 0 bases and 7 bases, there was a span of 7 bases. The CDR3 loop reads CASSLSRGNEQFF. In DNA form, the CDR3 reads TGTGCCAGCAGTTTATCTCGGGGGAATGAGCAGTTCTTC.

This clone was seen a single time. This chain links TRBV11-2 with TRBJ2-5, with TRBD2 matching over 8 bases. The V gene end was trimmed by 7 bases and the J gene end by 1 base; junction bases not matched to a gene: 8. Germline V gene sequence: CDR1 SGHAT, CDR2 FQNNGV. The CDR3 covers 15 residues. The CDR3 DNA sequence: TGTGCCAGCATCAGGGGACTAGACCTCCAAGAGACCCAGTACTTC. It translates to CASIRGLDLQETQYF.

The V gene is TRBV10-2, the J gene TRBJ2-3; TRBD2 agrees at 8 bases. The junction had 12 bases not matched to a gene; V was cut back by 3 bases and J by 4 bases. Germline V gene data show CDR1 as WSHSY and CDR2 as SAAADI. The CDR3 runs 17 residues. The CDR3 DNA is TGCGCCAGCAGTGATAAACCTAGCGGGTTTGGCGCAGATACGCAGTATTTT. It specifies CASSDKPSGFGADTQYF.

The gene calls are TRBV28 and TRBJ1-2, with 8 nucleotides matching TRBD1. The CDR3 spans 16 residues. Germline loops: CDR1 MDHEN, CDR2 SYDVKM. Germline trimming cut 6 bases from V and 3 bases from J; bases unmatched to any gene: 12. The CDR3 DNA reads TGTGCCAGCAGCACAGGGGGTTCTTTTATCGACTATGGCTACACCTTC. Translation gives CASSTGGSFIDYGYTF.

The chain couples TRBV7-6 to TRBJ2-5, with 12 bases fitting TRBD2. CDR3 length equals 16 residues. Looked up from germline, CDR1 is SGHVS and CDR2 is FNYEAQ. Unmatched junction bases numbered 10, after V lost 6 bases and J lost 5 bases. DNA for the CDR3: TGTGCCAGCAGGCCTCTACTAGCGGGAGGTGGTGAGACCCAGTACTTC. Residues: CASRPLLAGGGETQYF.